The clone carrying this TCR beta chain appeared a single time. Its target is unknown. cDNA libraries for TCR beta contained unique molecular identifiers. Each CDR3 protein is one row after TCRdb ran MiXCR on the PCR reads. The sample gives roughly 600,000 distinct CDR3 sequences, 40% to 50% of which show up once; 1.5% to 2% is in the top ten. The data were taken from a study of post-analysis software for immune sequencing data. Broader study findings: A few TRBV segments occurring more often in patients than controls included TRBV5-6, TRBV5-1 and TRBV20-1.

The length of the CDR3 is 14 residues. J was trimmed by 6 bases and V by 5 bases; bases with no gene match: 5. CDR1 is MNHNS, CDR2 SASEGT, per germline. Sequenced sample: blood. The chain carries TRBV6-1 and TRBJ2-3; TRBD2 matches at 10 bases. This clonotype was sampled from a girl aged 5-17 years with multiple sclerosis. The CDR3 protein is CASSTPGLADTQYF. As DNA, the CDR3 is TGTGCCAGCAGTACTCCGGGACTAGCGGATACGCAGTATTTT.